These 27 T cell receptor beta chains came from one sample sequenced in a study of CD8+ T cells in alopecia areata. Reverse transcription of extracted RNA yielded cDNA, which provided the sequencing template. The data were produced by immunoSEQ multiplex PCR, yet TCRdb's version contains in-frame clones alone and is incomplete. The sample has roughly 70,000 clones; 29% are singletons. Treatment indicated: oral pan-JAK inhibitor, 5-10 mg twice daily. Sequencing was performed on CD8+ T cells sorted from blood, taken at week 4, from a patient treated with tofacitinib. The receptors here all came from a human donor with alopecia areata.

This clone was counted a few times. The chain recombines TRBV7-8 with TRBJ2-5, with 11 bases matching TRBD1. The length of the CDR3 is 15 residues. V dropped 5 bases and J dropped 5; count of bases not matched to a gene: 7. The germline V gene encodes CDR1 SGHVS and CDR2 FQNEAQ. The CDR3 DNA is TGTGCCAGCAGCCCCGGGACAGGGGGATGGGAGACCCAGTACTTC. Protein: CASSPGTGGWETQYF.

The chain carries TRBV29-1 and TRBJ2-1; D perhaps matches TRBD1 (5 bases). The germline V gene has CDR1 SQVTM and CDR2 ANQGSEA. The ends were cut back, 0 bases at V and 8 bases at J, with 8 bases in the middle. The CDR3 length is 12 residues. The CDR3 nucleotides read TGCAGCGTTGAAGATGACAGAGATGAGCAGTTCTTC. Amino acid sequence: CSVEDDRDEQFF.

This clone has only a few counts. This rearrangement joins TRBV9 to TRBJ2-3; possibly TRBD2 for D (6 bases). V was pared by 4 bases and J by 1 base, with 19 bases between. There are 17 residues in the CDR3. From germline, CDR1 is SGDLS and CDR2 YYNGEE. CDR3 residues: CASSLPSTSPGTDTQYF. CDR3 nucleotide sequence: TGTGCCAGCAGCCTACCCTCCACTAGCCCCGGCACAGATACGCAGTATTTT.

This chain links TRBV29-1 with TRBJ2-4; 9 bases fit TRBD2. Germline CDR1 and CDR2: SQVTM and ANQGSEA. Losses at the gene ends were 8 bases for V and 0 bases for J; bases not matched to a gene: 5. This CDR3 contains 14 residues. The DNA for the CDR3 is TGCAGCTGTAGACTAGCGGCAGCCAAAAACATTCAGTACTTC. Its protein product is CSCRLAAAKNIQYF.

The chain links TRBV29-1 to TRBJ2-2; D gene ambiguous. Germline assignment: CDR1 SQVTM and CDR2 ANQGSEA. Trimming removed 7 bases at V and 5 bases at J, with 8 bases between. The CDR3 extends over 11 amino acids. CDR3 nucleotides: TGCAGCGCCGTTTCAACCGGGGAGCTGTTTTTT. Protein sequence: CSAVSTGELFF.

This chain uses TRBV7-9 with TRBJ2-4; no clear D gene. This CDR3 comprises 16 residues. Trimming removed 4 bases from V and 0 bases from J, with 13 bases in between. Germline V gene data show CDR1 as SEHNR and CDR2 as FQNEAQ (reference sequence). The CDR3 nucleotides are TGTGCCAGCAGCTCCTCTGGCGGCCTAGCCAAAAACATTCAGTACTTC. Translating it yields CASSSSGGLAKNIQYF.

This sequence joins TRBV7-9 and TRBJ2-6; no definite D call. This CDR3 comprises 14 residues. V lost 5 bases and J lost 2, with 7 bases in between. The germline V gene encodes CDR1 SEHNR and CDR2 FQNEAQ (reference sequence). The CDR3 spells CASSAVTGANVLTF. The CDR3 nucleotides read TGTGCCAGCAGCGCAGTAACTGGGGCCAACGTCCTGACTTTC. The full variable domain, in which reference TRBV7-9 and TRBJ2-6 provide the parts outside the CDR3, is DTGVSQNPRHKITKRGQNVTFRCDPISEHNRLYWYRQTLGQGPEFLTYFQNEAQLEKSRLLSDRFSAERPKGSFSTLEIQRTEQGDSAMYLCASSAVTGANVLTFGAGSRLTVL.

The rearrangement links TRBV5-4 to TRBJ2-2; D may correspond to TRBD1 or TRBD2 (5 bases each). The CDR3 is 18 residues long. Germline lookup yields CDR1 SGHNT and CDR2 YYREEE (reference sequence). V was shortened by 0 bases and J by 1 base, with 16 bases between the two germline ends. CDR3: CASSLGDHLVGNTGELFF. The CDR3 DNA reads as TGTGCCAGCAGCTTGGGGGACCACCTAGTTGGGAACACCGGGGAGCTGTTTTTT. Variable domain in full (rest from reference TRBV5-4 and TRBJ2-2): ETGVTQSPTHLIKTRGQQVTLRCSSQSGHNTVSWYQQALGQGPQFIFQYYREEENGRGNFPPRFSGLQFPNYSSELNVNALELDDSALYLCASSLGDHLVGNTGELFFGEGSRLTVL.

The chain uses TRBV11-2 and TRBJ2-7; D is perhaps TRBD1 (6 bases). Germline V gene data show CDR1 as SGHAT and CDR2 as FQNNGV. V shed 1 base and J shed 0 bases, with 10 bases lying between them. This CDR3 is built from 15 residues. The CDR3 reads CASSLVDSHSYEQYF. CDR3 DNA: TGTGCCAGCAGCTTAGTGGACAGTCACTCCTACGAGCAGTACTTC.

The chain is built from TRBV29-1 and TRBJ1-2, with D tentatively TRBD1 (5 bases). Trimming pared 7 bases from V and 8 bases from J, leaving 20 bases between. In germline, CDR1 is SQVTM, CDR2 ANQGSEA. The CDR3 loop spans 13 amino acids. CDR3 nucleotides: TGCAGCGCCCCTGGAGGGACGTCCCCCGGCTACACCTTC. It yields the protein CSAPGGTSPGYTF.

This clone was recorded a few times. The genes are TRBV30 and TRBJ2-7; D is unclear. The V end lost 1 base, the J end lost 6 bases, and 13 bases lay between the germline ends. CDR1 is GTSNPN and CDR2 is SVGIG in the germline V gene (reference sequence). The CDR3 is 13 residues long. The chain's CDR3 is CAWSAGRYAEQYF. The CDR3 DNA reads TGTGCCTGGAGTGCAGGCCGCTATGCCGAGCAGTACTTC.

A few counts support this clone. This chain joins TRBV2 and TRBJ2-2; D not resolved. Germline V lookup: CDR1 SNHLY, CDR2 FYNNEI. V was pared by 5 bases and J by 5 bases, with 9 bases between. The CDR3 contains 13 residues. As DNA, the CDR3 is TGTGCCAGCAGTTTTAGGGCTACCGGGGAGCTGTTTTTT. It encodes CASSFRATGELFF.

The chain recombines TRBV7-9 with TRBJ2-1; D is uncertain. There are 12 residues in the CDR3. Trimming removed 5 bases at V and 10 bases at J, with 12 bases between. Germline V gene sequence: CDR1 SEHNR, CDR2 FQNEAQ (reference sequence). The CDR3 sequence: CASSKTWKEQFF. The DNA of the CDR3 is TGTGCCAGCAGCAAGACCTGGAAAGAGCAGTTCTTC. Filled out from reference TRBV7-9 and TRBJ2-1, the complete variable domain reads DTGVSQNPRHKITKRGQNVTFRCDPISEHNRLYWYRQTLGQGPEFLTYFQNEAQLEKSRLLSDRFSAERPKGSFSTLEIQRTEQGDSAMYLCASSKTWKEQFFGPGTRLTVL.

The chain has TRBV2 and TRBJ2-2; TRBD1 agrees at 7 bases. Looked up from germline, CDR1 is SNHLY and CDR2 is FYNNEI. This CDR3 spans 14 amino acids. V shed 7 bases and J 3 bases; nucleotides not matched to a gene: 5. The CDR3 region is CASTRQGDTGELFF. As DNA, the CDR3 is TGTGCCAGCACTAGACAGGGAGACACCGGGGAGCTGTTTTTT. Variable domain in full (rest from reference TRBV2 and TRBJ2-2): EPEVTQTPSHQVTQMGQEVILRCVPISNHLYFYWYRQILGQKVEFLVSFYNNEISEKSEIFDDQFSVERPDGSNFTLKIRSTKLEDSAMYFCASTRQGDTGELFFGEGSRLTVL.

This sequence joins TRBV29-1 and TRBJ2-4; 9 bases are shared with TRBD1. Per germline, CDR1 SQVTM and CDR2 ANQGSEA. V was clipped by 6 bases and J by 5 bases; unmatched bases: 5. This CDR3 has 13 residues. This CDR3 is CSVERTGENIQYF. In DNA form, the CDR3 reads TGCAGCGTGGAAAGGACAGGGGAAAACATTCAGTACTTC.

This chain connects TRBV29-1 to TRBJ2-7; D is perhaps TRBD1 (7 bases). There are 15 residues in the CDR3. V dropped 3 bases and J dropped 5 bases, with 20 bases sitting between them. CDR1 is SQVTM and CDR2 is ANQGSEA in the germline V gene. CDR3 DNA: TGCAGCGTTGAGGGGGAGGACAGGTCTCGGAACGAGCAGTACTTC. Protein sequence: CSVEGEDRSRNEQYF.

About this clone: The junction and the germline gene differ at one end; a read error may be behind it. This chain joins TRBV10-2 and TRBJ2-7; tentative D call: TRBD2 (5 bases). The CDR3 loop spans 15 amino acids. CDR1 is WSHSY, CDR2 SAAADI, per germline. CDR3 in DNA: TGCGCCAGCAGGGAAGACAAAAATCCGGGAATGTTGGCGGATTTC. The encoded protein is CASREDKNPGMLADF.

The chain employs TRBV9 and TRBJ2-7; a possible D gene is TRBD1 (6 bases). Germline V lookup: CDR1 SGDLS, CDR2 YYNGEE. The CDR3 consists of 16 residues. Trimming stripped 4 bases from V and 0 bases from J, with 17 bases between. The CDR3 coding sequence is TGTGCCAGCAGCACATCTTCGGACAGCCTCTCCTACGAGCAGTACTTC. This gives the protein CASSTSSDSLSYEQYF.

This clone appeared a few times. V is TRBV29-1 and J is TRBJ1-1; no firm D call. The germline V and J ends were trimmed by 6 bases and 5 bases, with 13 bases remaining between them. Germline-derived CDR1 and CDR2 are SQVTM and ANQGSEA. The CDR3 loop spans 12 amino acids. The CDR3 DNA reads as TGCAGCGTGGGCGGCTTTGGTACTGAAGCTTTCTTT. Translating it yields CSVGGFGTEAFF.

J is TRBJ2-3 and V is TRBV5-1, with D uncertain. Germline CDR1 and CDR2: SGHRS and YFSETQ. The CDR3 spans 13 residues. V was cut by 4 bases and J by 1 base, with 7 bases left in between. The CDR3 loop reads CASSPARTDTQYF. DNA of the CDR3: TGCGCCAGCAGCCCCGCTCGCACAGATACGCAGTATTTT.

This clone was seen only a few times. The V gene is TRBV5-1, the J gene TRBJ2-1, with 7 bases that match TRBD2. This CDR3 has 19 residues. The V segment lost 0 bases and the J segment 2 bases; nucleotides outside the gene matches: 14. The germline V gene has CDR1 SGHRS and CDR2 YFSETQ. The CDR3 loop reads CASSLEGQVIGRTYNEQFF. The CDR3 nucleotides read TGCGCCAGCAGCTTGGAGGGCCAAGTGATCGGGAGGACCTACAATGAGCAGTTCTTC.

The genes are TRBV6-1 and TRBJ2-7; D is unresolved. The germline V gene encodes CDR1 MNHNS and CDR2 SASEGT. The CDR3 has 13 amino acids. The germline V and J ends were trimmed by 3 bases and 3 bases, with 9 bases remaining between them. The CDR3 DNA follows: TGTGCCAGCAGTGACAGAAACCGCTACGAGCAGTACTTC. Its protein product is CASSDRNRYEQYF.

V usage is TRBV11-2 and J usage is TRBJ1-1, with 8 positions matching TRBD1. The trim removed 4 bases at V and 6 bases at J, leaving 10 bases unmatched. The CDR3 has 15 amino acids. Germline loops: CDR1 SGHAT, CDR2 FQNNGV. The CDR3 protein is CASSSGGLRRAEAFF. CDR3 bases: TGTGCCAGCAGCTCAGGGGGCCTAAGGAGGGCTGAAGCTTTCTTT.

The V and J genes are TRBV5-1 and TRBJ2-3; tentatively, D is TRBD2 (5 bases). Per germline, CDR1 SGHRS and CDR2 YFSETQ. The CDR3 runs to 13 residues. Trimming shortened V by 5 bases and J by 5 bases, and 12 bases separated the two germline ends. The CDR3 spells CASSGRLLDTQYF. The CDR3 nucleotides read TGCGCCAGCAGTGGGAGACTATTAGATACGCAGTATTTT.

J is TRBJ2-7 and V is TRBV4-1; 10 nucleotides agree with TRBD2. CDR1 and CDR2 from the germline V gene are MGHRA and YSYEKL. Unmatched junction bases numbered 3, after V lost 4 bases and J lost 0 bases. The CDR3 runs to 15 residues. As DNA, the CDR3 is TGCGCCAGCAGCCGCTCTAGCGGGAGCTCCTACGAGCAGTACTTC. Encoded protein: CASSRSSGSSYEQYF.

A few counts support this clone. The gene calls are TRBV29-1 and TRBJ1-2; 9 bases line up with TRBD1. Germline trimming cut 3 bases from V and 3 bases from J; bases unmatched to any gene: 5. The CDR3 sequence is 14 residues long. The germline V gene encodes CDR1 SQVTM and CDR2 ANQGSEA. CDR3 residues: CSVEGQGIHYGYTF. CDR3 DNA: TGCAGCGTTGAGGGACAGGGCATTCACTATGGCTACACCTTC. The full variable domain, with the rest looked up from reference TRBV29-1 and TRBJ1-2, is SAVISQKPSRDICQRGTSLTIQCQVDSQVTMMFWYRQQPGQSLTLIATANQGSEATYESGFVIDKFPISRPNLTFSTLTVSNMSPEDSSIYLCSVEGQGIHYGYTFGSGTRLTVV.

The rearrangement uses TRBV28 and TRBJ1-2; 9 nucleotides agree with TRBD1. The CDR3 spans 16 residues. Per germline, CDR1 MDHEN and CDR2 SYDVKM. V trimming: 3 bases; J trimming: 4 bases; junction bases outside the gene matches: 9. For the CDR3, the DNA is TGTGCCAGCAGTTTCAGACCGGGACAGGGTGTCTATGGCTACACCTTC. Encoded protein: CASSFRPGQGVYGYTF.